The 30 T cell receptor beta chains below all came from one sample that was sequenced in a study of cytomegalovirus exposure and HLA in healthy donors. This PCR relied on a set of 60 Vbeta primers and 13 Jbeta primers. The protocol was immunoSEQ multiplex PCR, while the TCRdb copy is restricted to in-frame clones and leaves out a portion. The sample includes about 190,000 clones, under 85% of them seen just once. Sequenced sample: PBMCs. These receptors originate from a man aged 50-60 years in good health and CMV-seronegative.

V and J are TRBV4-3 and TRBJ2-7; 10 bases agree with TRBD2. The CDR3 covers 16 residues. Germline CDR1 LGHNA, CDR2 YSLEER. V trimming: 3 bases; J trimming: 0 bases; junction bases outside the gene matches: 5. The CDR3 sequence: CASSHHASGSSYEQYF. For the CDR3, the DNA is TGCGCCAGCAGCCATCACGCTAGCGGGAGCTCCTACGAGCAGTACTTC.

CDR3 region: CSVAQGDQPQHF. CDR3 coding DNA: TGCAGCGTTGCTCAGGGTGATCAGCCCCAGCATTTT. J is TRBJ1-5 and V is TRBV29-1, with D possibly matching TRBD1 (5 bases). The V gene lost 4 bases and the J gene lost 5 bases, with 9 bases spanning the gap. The germline V gene encodes CDR1 SQVTM and CDR2 ANQGSEA. CDR3 length equals 12 residues.

The chain couples TRBV7-2 to TRBJ1-2; the match to TRBD1 covers 7 bases. Germline V gene sequence: CDR1 SGHTA, CDR2 FQGNSA. V shed 7 bases, J shed 6 bases, and the junction held 11 bases outside the gene matches. The CDR3 runs to 14 residues. The DNA of the CDR3 is TGTGCCAGCACCTCTCCGACAGGGCAAAATGGCTACACCTTC. This codes for CASTSPTGQNGYTF.

This chain joins TRBV6-1 and TRBJ1-1; D might be TRBD1 (5 bases). Germline V gene data show CDR1 as MNHNS and CDR2 as SASEGT. V lost 7 bases to trimming and J lost 10 bases, with 19 bases between them. CDR3 length equals 13 residues. As DNA, the CDR3 is TGTGCCAGCATGCTTTTAAACCTCGGGGGAGCTTTCTTT. As protein: CASMLLNLGGAFF.

The V gene is TRBV4-2, the J gene TRBJ1-3; TRBD1 matches at 7 bases. CDR3 length equals 14 residues. CDR1 and CDR2 (germline): LGHNA, YNFKEQ. J lost 4 bases, V lost 2 bases, and 2 bases had no gene match. CDR3 sequence reads: CASSQTGAGNTIYF. CDR3 nucleotide sequence: TGTGCCAGCAGCCAAACAGGGGCCGGAAACACCATATATTTT.

The chain recombines TRBV7-2 with TRBJ2-1; the match to TRBD2 covers 14 bases. V lost 8 bases and J lost 7; bases outside the gene matches: 10. The CDR3 spans 16 residues. Germline V gene lookup returns CDR1 SGHTA and CDR2 FQGNSA. CDR3: CASGLTSGRAGNEQFF. The CDR3 nucleotides read TGTGCCAGCGGATTGACTAGCGGGAGGGCGGGGAATGAGCAGTTCTTC. Using reference TRBV7-2 and TRBJ2-1 for the parts outside the CDR3, the full variable domain is GAGVSQSPSNKVTEKGKDVELRCDPISGHTALYWYRQSLGQGLEFLIYFQGNSAPDKSGLPSDRFSAERTGGSVSTLTIQRTQQEDSAVYLCASGLTSGRAGNEQFFGPGTRLTVL.

A single count supports this clone. This sequence joins TRBV5-1 and TRBJ2-5; tentatively, D is TRBD1 (6 bases). This CDR3 has 15 residues. CDR1 is SGHRS, CDR2 YFSETQ, per germline. Between the trimmed V and J ends, which lost 1 base and 4 bases, there was a span of 14 bases. CDR3 bases: TGCGCCAGCAGCTTGCCGGGACAAAGAAGAGAGACCCAGTACTTC. Protein product: CASSLPGQRRETQYF.

This clone was found a few times. The genes are TRBV4-1 and TRBJ1-1; 7 bases are shared with TRBD1. Per germline, CDR1 MGHRA and CDR2 YSYEKL. The V segment lost 1 base and the J segment 1 base; nucleotides outside the gene matches: 3. The CDR3 length is 15 residues. This CDR3 is CASSQGNRGNTEAFF. CDR3 sequence (DNA): TGCGCCAGCAGCCAAGGGAACAGGGGGAACACTGAAGCTTTCTTT.

This clone was seen a few times. The chain couples TRBV28 to TRBJ2-7, with D possibly matching TRBD1 (6 bases). The CDR3 is made up of 13 amino acids. Germline V lookup: CDR1 MDHEN, CDR2 SYDVKM. The V end lost 6 bases, the J end lost 3 bases, and 12 bases lay between the germline ends. The CDR3 nucleotides read TGTGCCAGCAGGGGTGGGACATTCTACGAGCAGTACTTC. Translation: CASRGGTFYEQYF.

The genes are TRBV5-1 and TRBJ2-2, with 9 bases fitting TRBD2. Trimming removed 3 bases from V and 4 bases from J; junction bases left unmatched: 4. Germline V gene lookup returns CDR1 SGHRS and CDR2 YFSETQ. This CDR3 contains 15 residues. CDR3 sequence: CASSSGLASTGELFF. In DNA form, the CDR3 reads TGCGCCAGCAGCTCGGGACTAGCATCCACCGGGGAGCTGTTTTTT.

CDR3 loop: CASSQSHGVREAFF. As DNA, the CDR3 is TGCGCCAGCAGCCAATCACACGGGGTCCGTGAAGCTTTCTTT. The V gene is TRBV4-3, the J gene TRBJ1-1; the D is unclear. V shed 2 bases and J shed 7 bases, with 14 bases lying between them. Germline loops: CDR1 LGHNA, CDR2 YSLEER. The CDR3 loop spans 14 amino acids.

V gene TRBV28 combines with J gene TRBJ2-1; possible D gene TRBD2, 6 bases. Between the trimmed V and J ends, which lost 1 base and 3 bases, there was a span of 19 bases. This CDR3 spans 18 amino acids. Germline V CDR1 and CDR2: MDHEN, SYDVKM. CDR3 sequence (DNA): TGTGCCAGCAGTTTATATAGCCCGGGACTCAATCTCTACAATGAGCAGTTCTTC. Translating it yields CASSLYSPGLNLYNEQFF.

In DNA form, the CDR3 reads TGCGCCAGCAGCGAAACTAGCGGGGGCCGCACAGATACGCAGTATTTT. Its translation is CASSETSGGRTDTQYF. The V and J genes are TRBV5-1 and TRBJ2-3; 11 positions agree with TRBD2. The V segment lost 4 bases and the J segment 1 base; nucleotides outside the gene matches: 5. The CDR3 extends over 16 amino acids. The germline gives CDR1 SGHRS, CDR2 YFSETQ.

The rearrangement uses TRBV19 and TRBJ1-3; 9 bases map to TRBD1. The CDR3 totals 17 residues. Trimming at V came to 1 base and at J to 1 base, leaving 5 bases not matched to a gene. Germline CDR1 reads LNHDA; CDR2 reads SQIVND (reference sequence). The CDR3 nucleotides are TGTGCCAGTAGTATAGGTACCGGGACAGGGTCTGGAAACACCATATATTTT. Its protein product is CASSIGTGTGSGNTIYF. Filled out from reference TRBV19 and TRBJ1-3, the complete variable domain reads DGGITQSPKYLFRKEGQNVTLSCEQNLNHDAMYWYRQDPGQGLRLIYYSQIVNDFQKGDIAEGYSVSREKKESFPLTVTSAQKNPTAFYLCASSIGTGTGSGNTIYFGEGSWLTVV.

This rearrangement joins TRBV5-4 to TRBJ1-3; D uncertain. CDR1 and CDR2 (germline): SGHNT, YYREEE (reference sequence). The CDR3 length is 13 residues. Trimming took 3 bases from V and 4 from J, leaving 8 bases between them. The CDR3 sequence is CASSSERGNTIYF. CDR3 DNA sequence: TGTGCCAGCAGCTCGGAGCGGGGAAACACCATATATTTT.

This rearrangement joins TRBV6-5 to TRBJ1-3, with D possibly matching TRBD1 (5 bases). This CDR3 region has 13 residues. V was trimmed by 7 bases and J by 2 bases, leaving 9 bases between them. The germline V gene encodes CDR1 MNHEY and CDR2 SVGAGI. The CDR3 nucleotides read TGTGCCAGCAAGGGGTTGCCTGGAAACACCATATATTTT. Translation: CASKGLPGNTIYF.

The chain couples TRBV5-1 to TRBJ1-6, with unresolved D. The V end was cut by 0 bases, the J end by 10 bases, with 8 bases between. CDR3 length: 13 residues. CDR1 and CDR2 (germline): SGHRS, YFSETQ. Written as DNA, the CDR3 is TGCGCCAGCAGCTTGGAGGAGGAATCACCCCTCCACTTT. It is translated as CASSLEEESPLHF. The full variable domain, with the rest looked up from reference TRBV5-1 and TRBJ1-6, is KAGVTQTPRYLIKTRGQQVTLSCSPISGHRSVSWYQQTPGQGLQFLFEYFSETQRNKGNFPGRFSGRQFSNSRSEMNVSTLELGDSALYLCASSLEEESPLHFGNGTRLTVT.

The chain recombines TRBV19 with TRBJ2-3, with 8 bases lining up with TRBD1. The CDR3 covers 16 residues. CDR1 is LNHDA, CDR2 SQIVND, per germline (reference sequence). V lost 0 bases and J lost 3; bases outside the gene matches: 5. CDR3 coding DNA: TGTGCCAGTAGTATAGAGTGGACAGGGCGTACAGATACGCAGTATTTT. Translating it yields CASSIEWTGRTDTQYF.

V and J are TRBV6-5 and TRBJ1-6, with D possibly matching TRBD1 (6 bases). The V end was cut by 0 bases, the J end by 9 bases, with 12 bases between. The CDR3 has 15 residues. CDR1 and CDR2 (germline): MNHEY, SVGAGI. CDR3 bases: TGTGCCAGCAGTTACTCGAAAAACAGGGTTTCACCCCTCCACTTT. Amino acid sequence: CASSYSKNRVSPLHF.

This clone came up a few times. The chain has TRBV4-1 and TRBJ1-1; TRBD1 matches 7 bases. CDR1 and CDR2 (germline): MGHRA, YSYEKL. The V gene end was trimmed by 4 bases and the J gene end by 9 bases; junction bases not matched to a gene: 17. The CDR3 runs 16 residues. CDR3 loop: CASSRRLSDRQTKAFF. The DNA of the CDR3 is TGCGCCAGCAGCCGCCGACTCTCGGACAGGCAGACAAAAGCTTTCTTT.

This chain joins TRBV4-3 and TRBJ2-7; D is ambiguous. The V gene lost 2 bases and the J gene lost 5 bases, with 10 bases spanning the gap. Germline V gene sequence: CDR1 LGHNA, CDR2 YSLEER. The CDR3 length is 13 residues. Written as DNA, the CDR3 is TGCGCCAGCAGCCAATCTACGGGTAACGAGCAGTACTTC. Amino acid sequence: CASSQSTGNEQYF.

This chain uses TRBV28 with TRBJ2-3; TRBD1 agrees at 9 bases. Germline CDR1 MDHEN, CDR2 SYDVKM. V shed 3 bases, J shed 1 base, and the junction held 11 bases outside the gene matches. This CDR3 contains 18 residues. CDR3 residues: CASSFSSLRQGGTDTQYF. CDR3 bases: TGTGCCAGCAGTTTTTCCTCCCTTAGACAGGGGGGCACAGATACGCAGTATTTT.

The chain recombines TRBV11-1 with TRBJ2-3; possibly TRBD2 for D (6 bases). Trimming took 2 bases from V and 1 from J, leaving 10 bases between them. The CDR3 runs to 15 residues. CDR1 and CDR2 (germline): SGHAT, FQDESV (reference sequence). The CDR3 region is CASSLQWGGTDTQYF. The CDR3 DNA is TGTGCCAGCAGCTTACAGTGGGGGGGCACAGATACGCAGTATTTT.

V gene TRBV5-1 combines with J gene TRBJ1-1; 10 positions agree with TRBD1. There are 16 residues in the CDR3. V trimming: 4 bases; J trimming: 3 bases; junction bases outside the gene matches: 9. CDR1 and CDR2 (germline): SGHRS, YFSETQ. CDR3 coding DNA: TGCGCCAGCAGCCTGGGACAGGGGATAGGGGACACTGAAGCTTTCTTT. Its translation: CASSLGQGIGDTEAFF.

A single count supports this clone. This rearrangement joins TRBV7-9 to TRBJ2-7, with a tentative D call TRBD2 (6 bases). V was trimmed by 5 bases and J by 4 bases, leaving 15 bases between them. CDR1 is SEHNR, CDR2 FQNEAQ, per germline (reference sequence). This CDR3 is 14 amino acids long. CDR3 in DNA: TGTGCCAGCAGCCCCTCGGGGGAAAAGTACGAGCAGTACTTC. Protein sequence: CASSPSGEKYEQYF. Filled out from reference TRBV7-9 and TRBJ2-7, the complete variable domain reads DTGVSQNPRHKITKRGQNVTFRCDPISEHNRLYWYRQTLGQGPEFLTYFQNEAQLEKSRLLSDRFSAERPKGSFSTLEIQRTEQGDSAMYLCASSPSGEKYEQYFGPGTRLTVT.

This chain joins TRBV15 and TRBJ1-5; D perhaps matches TRBD1 (6 bases). Germline values: CDR1 LNHNV, CDR2 YYDKDF (reference sequence). Trimming pared 2 bases from V and 6 bases from J, leaving 8 bases between. The CDR3 contains 13 residues. The CDR3 sequence: CATSRQGTQPQHF. Written as DNA, the CDR3 is TGTGCCACCAGCAGACAGGGGACTCAGCCCCAGCATTTT.

The J gene is TRBJ1-6, the V gene TRBV7-2; perhaps TRBD1 as D (6 bases). The CDR3 is 15 residues long. V shed 4 bases and J shed 7 bases, with 14 bases lying between them. Germline CDR1 and CDR2: SGHTA and FQGNSA. The CDR3 sequence is CASSSQGPRNSPLHF. Here the CDR3 DNA reads TGTGCCAGCAGCTCACAGGGCCCCCGCAATTCACCCCTCCACTTT.

The chain has TRBV5-1 and TRBJ2-7; TRBD2 might be the D (6 bases). The V gene lost 3 bases and the J gene lost 1 base, with 11 bases spanning the gap. The CDR3 has 14 residues. Germline V gene sequence: CDR1 SGHRS, CDR2 YFSETQ. The CDR3 sequence is CASSSGLSSYEQYF. CDR3 DNA: TGCGCCAGCAGCTCAGGACTAAGTTCCTACGAGCAGTACTTC.

This chain joins TRBV21-1 and TRBJ2-1; the table gives TRBD1 as D, unverified against the DNA. TRBV21-1 is marked as a pseudogene. This CDR3 is built from 16 residues. CDR3 sequence (DNA): TGTGCCAGCAGCAAAGGGAAGGACAGGGTGGAGAATGAGCAGTTCTTC. Translating it yields CASSKGKDRVENEQFF.

As to this clone: Other DNA sequences in this sample translate to the same CDR3. This sequence joins TRBV5-1 and TRBJ2-5; 9 positions match TRBD2. The CDR3 consists of 13 residues. Germline CDR1 is SGHRS and CDR2 is YFSETQ. Trimming removed 4 bases from V and 5 bases from J; junction bases left unmatched: 3. The CDR3, as DNA: TGCGCCAGCAGCCCCGGACTAGCGGAGACCCAGTACTTC. Translating it yields CASSPGLAETQYF.